This T cell receptor beta chain was recovered during a study of response to subunit inactivated influenza vaccine. TCRdb passed the RT-PCR reads through MiXCR, listing each CDR3 protein once. The table has 500,000 to 600,000 distinct CDR3 sequences, roughly 10% seen once. The sample holds many counts of this clonotype. This CDR3 spans 15 amino acids. CDR1 MNHNS and CDR2 SASEGT come from the germline V gene. The J segment lost 7 bases and the V segment lost 2 bases, leaving 5 bases of the junction unmatched. The chain uses TRBV6-1 and TRBJ2-2, with TRBD2 identical over 9 bases. The starting material was PBMCs from blood, obtained on the day of vaccination. The TCR sequence derives from a man between 45 and 60 years old who received an inactivated influenza vaccine. The CDR3 nucleotides read TGTGCCAGCAGTGAAAGTCTAGCGGGAAACGGGGAGCTGTTTTTT. As protein: CASSESLAGNGELFF.